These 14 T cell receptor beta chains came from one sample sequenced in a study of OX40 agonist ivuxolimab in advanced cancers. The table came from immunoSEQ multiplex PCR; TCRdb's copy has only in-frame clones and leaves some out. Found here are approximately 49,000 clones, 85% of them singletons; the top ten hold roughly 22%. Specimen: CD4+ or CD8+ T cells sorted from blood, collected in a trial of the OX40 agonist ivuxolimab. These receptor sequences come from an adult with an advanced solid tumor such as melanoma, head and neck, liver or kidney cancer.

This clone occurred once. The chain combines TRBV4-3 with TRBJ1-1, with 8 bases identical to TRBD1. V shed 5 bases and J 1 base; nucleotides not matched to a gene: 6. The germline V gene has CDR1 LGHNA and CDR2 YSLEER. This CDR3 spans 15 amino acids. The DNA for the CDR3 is TGCGCCAGCAGCGACAGCGGGACAGGGAACACTGAAGCTTTCTTT. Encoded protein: CASSDSGTGNTEAFF.

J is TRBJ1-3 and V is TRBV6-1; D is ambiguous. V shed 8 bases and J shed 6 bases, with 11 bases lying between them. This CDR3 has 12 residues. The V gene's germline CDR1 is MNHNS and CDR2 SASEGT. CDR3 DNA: TGTGCCAGCCTCAGGCAGGCAAACACCATATATTTT. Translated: CASLRQANTIYF.

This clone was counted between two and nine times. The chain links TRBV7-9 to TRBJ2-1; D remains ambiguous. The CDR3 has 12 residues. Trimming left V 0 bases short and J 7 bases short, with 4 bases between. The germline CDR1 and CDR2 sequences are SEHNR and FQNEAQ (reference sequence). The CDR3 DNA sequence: TGTGCCAGCAGCTTAGCGTTTAATGAGCAGTTCTTC. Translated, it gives CASSLAFNEQFF.

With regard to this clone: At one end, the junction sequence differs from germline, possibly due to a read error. The CDR3 sequence is CASCLGTLYGYTF. CDR3 DNA: TGTGCCAGCTGTTTGGGGACCCTCTATGGCTACACCTTC. The chain couples TRBV28 to TRBJ1-2; perhaps TRBD1 as D (5 bases). The CDR3 runs 13 residues. The germline V gene encodes CDR1 MDHEN and CDR2 SYDVKM.

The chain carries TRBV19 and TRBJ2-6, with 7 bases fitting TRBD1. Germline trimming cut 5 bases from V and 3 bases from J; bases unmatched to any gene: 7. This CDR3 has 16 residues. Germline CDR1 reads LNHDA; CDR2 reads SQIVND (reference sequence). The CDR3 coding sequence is TGTGCCAGTAGTCCAAGACAGGGCGTTGGGGCCAACGTCCTGACTTTC. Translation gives CASSPRQGVGANVLTF.

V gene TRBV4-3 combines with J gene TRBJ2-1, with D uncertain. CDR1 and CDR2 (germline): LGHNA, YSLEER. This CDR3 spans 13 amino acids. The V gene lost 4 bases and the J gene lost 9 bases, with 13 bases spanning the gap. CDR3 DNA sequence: TGCGCCAGCAGCCCCCTCCCCGCGTCTGAGCAGTTCTTC. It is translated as CASSPLPASEQFF.

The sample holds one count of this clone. CDR3 DNA sequence: TGTGCCAGCAGTTGGGGGGCTCAAGAGACCCAGTACTTC. Translated: CASSWGAQETQYF. The chain recombines TRBV7-9 with TRBJ2-5; either TRBD1 or TRBD2 may supply D (6 bases each). Trimming cost V 6 bases and J 2 bases, with 10 bases left between them. The CDR3 consists of 13 residues. The V gene's germline CDR1 is SEHNR and CDR2 FQNEAQ (reference sequence).

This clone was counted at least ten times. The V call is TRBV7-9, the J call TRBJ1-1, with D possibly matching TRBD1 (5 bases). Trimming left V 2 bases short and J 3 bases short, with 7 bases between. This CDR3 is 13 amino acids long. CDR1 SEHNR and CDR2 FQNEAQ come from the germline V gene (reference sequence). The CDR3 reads CASSLRGDTEAFF. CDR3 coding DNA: TGTGCCAGCAGCTTACGAGGGGACACTGAAGCTTTCTTT.

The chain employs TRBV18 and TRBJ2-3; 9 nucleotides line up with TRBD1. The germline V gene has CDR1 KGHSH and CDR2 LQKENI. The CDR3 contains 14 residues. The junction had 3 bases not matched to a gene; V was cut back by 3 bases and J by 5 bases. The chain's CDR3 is CASSPGTGLDTQYF. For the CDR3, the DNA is TGTGCCAGCTCACCCGGGACAGGGTTAGATACGCAGTATTTT. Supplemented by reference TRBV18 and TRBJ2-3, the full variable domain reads NAGVMQNPRHLVRRRGQEARLRCSPMKGHSHVYWYRQLPEEGLKFMVYLQKENIIDESGMPKERFSAEFPKEGPSILRIQQVVRGDSAAYFCASSPGTGLDTQYFGPGTRLTVL.

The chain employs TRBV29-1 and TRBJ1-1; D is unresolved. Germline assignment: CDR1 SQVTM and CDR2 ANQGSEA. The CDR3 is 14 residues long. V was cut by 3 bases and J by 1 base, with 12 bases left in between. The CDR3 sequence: CSVEGYLANTEAFF. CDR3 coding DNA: TGCAGCGTTGAGGGCTACCTAGCGAACACTGAAGCTTTCTTT. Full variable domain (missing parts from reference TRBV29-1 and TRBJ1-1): SAVISQKPSRDICQRGTSLTIQCQVDSQVTMMFWYRQQPGQSLTLIATANQGSEATYESGFVIDKFPISRPNLTFSTLTVSNMSPEDSSIYLCSVEGYLANTEAFFGQGTRLTVV.

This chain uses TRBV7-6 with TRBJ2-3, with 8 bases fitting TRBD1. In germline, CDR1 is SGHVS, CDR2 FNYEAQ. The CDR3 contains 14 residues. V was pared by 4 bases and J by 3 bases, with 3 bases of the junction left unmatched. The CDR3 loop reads CASSSRTGTDTQYF. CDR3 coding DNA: TGTGCCAGCAGCTCCAGGACAGGGACAGATACGCAGTATTTT.

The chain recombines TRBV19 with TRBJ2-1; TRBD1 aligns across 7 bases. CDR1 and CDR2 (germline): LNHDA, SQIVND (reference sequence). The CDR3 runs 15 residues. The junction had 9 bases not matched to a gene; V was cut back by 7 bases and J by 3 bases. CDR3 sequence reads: CASTPTRDSYNEQFF. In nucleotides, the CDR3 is TGTGCCAGTACCCCAACCCGGGACAGCTACAATGAGCAGTTCTTC.

The chain's CDR3 is CASSDFTFGSQETQYF. The CDR3 DNA follows: TGTGCCAGCAGTGACTTCACTTTTGGTTCCCAAGAGACCCAGTACTTC. V is TRBV6-4 and J is TRBJ2-5, with D hard to call. The CDR3 has 16 amino acids. Trimming took 1 base from V and 1 from J, leaving 13 bases between them. CDR1 and CDR2 (germline): MRHNA, SNTAGT.

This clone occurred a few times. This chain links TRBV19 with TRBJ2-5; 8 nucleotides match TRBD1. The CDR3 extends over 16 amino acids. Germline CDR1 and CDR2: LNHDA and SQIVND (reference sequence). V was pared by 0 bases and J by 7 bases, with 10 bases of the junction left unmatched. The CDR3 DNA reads TGTGCCAGTAGTATAGACTGGACAGGGTATCTGGGGACCCAGTACTTC. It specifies CASSIDWTGYLGTQYF.